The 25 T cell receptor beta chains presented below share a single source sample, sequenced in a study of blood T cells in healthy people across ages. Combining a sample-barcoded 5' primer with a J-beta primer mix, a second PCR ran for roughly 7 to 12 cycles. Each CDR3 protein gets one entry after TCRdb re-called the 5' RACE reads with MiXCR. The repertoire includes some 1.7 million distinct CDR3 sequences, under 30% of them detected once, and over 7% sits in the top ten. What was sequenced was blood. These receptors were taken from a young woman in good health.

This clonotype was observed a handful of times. CDR3 amino acids: CASRISQTIDTEAFF. The CDR3 DNA sequence: TGTGCCAGCAGAATCTCCCAGACCATAGACACTGAAGCTTTCTTT. The J gene is TRBJ1-1, the V gene TRBV7-2; no reliable D call. The V end was cut by 6 bases, the J end by 3 bases, with 17 bases between. CDR1 SGHTA and CDR2 FQGNSA come from the germline V gene. The CDR3 extends over 15 amino acids. Together with reference TRBV7-2 and TRBJ1-1, the CDR3 gives the full variable domain: GAGVSQSPSNKVTEKGKDVELRCDPISGHTALYWYRQSLGQGLEFLIYFQGNSAPDKSGLPSDRFSAERTGGSVSTLTIQRTQQEDSAVYLCASRISQTIDTEAFFGQGTRLTVV.

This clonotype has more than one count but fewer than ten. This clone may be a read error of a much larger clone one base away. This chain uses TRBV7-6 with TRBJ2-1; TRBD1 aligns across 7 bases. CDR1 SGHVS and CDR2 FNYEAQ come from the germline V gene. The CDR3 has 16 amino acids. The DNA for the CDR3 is TGTGCCAGCAGCTACGCGACAGGGAAAAGTCACAATGGGCAGTTCTTC. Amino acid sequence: CASSYATGKSHNGQFF.

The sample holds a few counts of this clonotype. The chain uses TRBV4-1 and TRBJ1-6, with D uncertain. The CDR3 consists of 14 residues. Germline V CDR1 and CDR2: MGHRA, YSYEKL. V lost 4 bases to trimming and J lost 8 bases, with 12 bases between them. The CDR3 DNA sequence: TGCGCCAGCAGCCTACGGGTCTTAGATTCACCCCTCCACTTT. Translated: CASSLRVLDSPLHF.

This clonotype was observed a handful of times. CDR3: CASSLRGTFTYEQYF. The CDR3 bases are TGTGCCAGCAGTTTAAGGGGAACATTTACCTACGAGCAGTACTTC. This rearrangement joins TRBV27 to TRBJ2-7; TRBD1 is a possible D gene (5 bases). Trimming left V 2 bases short and J 2 bases short, with 13 bases between. The germline CDR1 and CDR2 sequences are MNHEY and SMNVEV (reference sequence). This CDR3 comprises 15 residues.

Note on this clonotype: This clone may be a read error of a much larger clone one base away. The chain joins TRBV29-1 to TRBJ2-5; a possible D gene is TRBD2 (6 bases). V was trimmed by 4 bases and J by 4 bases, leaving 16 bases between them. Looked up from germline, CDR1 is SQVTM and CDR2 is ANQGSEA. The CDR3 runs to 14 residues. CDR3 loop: CSVAQLDYRETQYF. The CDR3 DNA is TGCAGCGTTGCCCAGCTGGACTATCGAGAGACCCAGTACTTC.

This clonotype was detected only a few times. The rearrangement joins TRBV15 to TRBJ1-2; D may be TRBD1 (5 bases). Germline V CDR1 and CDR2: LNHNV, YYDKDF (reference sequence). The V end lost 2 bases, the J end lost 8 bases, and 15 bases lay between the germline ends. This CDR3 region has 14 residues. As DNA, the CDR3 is TGTGCCACCAGCAGATGGGTAGGGGCGGAGGGCTACACCTTC. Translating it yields CATSRWVGAEGYTF.

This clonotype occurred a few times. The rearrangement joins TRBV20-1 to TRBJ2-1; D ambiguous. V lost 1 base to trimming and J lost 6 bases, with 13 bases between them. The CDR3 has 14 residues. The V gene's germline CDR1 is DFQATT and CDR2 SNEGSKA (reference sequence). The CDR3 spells CSARGGRLLNEQFF. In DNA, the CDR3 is TGCAGTGCTAGAGGAGGCCGACTGCTCAATGAGCAGTTCTTC.

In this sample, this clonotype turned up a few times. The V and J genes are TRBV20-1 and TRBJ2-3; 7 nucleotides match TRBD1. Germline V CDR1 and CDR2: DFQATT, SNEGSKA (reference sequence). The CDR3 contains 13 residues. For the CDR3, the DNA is TGCAGGGCCGGGACAGCACCCACAGATACGCAGTATTTT. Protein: CRAGTAPTDTQYF.

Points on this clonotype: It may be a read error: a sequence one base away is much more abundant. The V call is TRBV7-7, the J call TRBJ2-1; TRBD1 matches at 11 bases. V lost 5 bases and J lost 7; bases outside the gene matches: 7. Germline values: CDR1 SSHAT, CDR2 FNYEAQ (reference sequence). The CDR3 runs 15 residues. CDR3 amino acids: CASSEADRGRNEQFF. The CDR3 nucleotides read TGTGCCAGCAGCGAGGCGGACAGGGGGCGGAATGAGCAGTTCTTC.

CDR3 sequence (DNA): TGTGCCAGCAAGGCCGCGGGAGAGGCAGATACGCAGTATTTT. Translation gives CASKAAGEADTQYF. The chain combines TRBV6-4 with TRBJ2-3; 7 nucleotides match TRBD2. This CDR3 is 14 amino acids long. Looked up from germline, CDR1 is MRHNA and CDR2 is SNTAGT. J lost 4 bases, V lost 7 bases, and 8 bases had no gene match.

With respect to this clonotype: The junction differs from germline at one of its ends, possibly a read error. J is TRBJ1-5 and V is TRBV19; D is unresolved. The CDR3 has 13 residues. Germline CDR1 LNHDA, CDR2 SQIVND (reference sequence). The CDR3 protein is CASRDYSDQPQHF. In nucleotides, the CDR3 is TGTGCCAGTAGGGATTATAGCGATCAGCCCCAGCATTTT.

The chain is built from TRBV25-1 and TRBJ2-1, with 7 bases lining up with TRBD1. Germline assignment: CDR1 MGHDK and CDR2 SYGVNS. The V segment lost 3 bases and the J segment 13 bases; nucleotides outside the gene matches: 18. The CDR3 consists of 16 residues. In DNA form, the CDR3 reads TGTGCCAGCAGTGAGCCGGGGACAGTACTCCAAGAGACCCAGTTCTTC. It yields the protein CASSEPGTVLQETQFF.

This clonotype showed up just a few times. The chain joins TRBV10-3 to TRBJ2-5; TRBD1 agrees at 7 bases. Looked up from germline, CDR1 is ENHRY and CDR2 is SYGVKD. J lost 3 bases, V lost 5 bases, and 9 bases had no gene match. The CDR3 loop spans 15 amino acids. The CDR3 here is CAISNLQGSEETQYF. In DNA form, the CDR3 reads TGTGCCATCAGTAACTTACAGGGGAGCGAAGAGACCCAGTACTTC.

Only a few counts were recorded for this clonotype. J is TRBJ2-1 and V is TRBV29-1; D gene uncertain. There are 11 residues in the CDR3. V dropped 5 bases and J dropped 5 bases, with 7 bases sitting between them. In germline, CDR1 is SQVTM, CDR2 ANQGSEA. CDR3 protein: CSVRVNNEQFF. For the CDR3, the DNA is TGCAGCGTTCGGGTTAACAATGAGCAGTTCTTC.

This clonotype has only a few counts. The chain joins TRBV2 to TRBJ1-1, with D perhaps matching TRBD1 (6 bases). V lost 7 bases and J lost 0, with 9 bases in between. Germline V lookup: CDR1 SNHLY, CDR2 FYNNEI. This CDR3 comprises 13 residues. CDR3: CASKGDLNTEAFF. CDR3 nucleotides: TGTGCCAGCAAGGGGGACCTGAACACTGAAGCTTTCTTT.

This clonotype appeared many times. The CDR3 DNA reads as TGCGCCAGCAGCTTGGCACAGAACACTGAAGCTTTCTTT. Translation: CASSLAQNTEAFF. The chain links TRBV5-1 to TRBJ1-1, with D unclear. Between the trimmed V and J ends, which lost 0 bases and 1 base, there was a span of 4 bases. The length of the CDR3 is 13 residues. Germline V gene sequence: CDR1 SGHRS, CDR2 YFSETQ.

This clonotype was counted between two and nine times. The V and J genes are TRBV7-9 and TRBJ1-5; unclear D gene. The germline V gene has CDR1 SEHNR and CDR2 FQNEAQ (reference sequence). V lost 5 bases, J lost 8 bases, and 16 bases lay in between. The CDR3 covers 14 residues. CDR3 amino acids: CASSTSDDWEPQHF. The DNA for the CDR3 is TGTGCCAGCAGCACTTCGGACGACTGGGAGCCCCAGCATTTT.

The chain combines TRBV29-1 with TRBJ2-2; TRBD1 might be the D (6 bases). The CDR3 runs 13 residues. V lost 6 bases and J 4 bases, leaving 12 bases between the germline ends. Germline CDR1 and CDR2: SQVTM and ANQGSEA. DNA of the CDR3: TGCAGCGTCGTAGGGGGAACCACCGGGGAGCTGTTTTTT. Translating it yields CSVVGGTTGELFF.

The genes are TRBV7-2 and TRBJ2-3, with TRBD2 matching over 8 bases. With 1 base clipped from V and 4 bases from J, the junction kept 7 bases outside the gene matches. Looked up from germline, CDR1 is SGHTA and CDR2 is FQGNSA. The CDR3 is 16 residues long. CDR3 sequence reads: CASSLVGGLAPDTQYF. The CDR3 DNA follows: TGTGCCAGCAGCTTAGTTGGCGGACTAGCCCCAGATACGCAGTATTTT.

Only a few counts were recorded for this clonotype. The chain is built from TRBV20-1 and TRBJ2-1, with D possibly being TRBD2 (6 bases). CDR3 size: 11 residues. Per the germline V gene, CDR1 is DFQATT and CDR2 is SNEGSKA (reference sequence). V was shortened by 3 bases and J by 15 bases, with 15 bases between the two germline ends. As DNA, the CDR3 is TGCAGTGCTAGCCTCCGGGACTGGGTGTTCTTC. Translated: CSASLRDWVFF.

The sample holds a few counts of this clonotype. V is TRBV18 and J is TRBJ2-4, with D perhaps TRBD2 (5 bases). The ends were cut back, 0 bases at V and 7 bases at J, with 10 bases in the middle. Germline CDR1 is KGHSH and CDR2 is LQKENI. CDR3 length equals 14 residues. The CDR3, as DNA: TGTGCCAGCTCACCACCGCCCGGCGGGAACATTCAGTACTTC. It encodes CASSPPPGGNIQYF. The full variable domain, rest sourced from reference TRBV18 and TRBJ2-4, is NAGVMQNPRHLVRRRGQEARLRCSPMKGHSHVYWYRQLPEEGLKFMVYLQKENIIDESGMPKERFSAEFPKEGPSILRIQQVVRGDSAAYFCASSPPPGGNIQYFGAGTRLSVL.

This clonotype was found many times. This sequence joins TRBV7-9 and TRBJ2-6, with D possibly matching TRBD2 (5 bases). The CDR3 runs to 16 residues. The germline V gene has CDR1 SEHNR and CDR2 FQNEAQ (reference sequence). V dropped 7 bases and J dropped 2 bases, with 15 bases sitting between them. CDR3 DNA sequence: TGTGCCAGCACCAAGAATCGGGGTACTGGGGCCAACGTCCTGACTTTC. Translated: CASTKNRGTGANVLTF.

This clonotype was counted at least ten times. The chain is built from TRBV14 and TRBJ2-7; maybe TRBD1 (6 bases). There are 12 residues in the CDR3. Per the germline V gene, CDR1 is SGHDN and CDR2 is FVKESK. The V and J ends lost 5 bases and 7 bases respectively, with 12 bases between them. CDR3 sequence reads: CASSSQGWEQYF. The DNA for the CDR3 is TGTGCCAGCAGCTCACAGGGTTGGGAGCAGTACTTC.

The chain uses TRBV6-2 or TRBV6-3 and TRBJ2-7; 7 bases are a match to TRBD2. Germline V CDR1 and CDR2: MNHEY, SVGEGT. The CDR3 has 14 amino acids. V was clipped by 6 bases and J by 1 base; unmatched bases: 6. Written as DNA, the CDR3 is TGTGCCAGCAGGAGCGGGACTTCTTCCTACGAGCAGTACTTC. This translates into CASRSGTSSYEQYF.

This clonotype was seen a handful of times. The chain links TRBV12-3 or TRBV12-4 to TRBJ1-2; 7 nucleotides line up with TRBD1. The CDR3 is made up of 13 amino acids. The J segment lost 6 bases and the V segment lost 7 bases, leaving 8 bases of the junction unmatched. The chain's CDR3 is CASTPGQKDGYTF. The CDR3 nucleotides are TGTGCCAGCACCCCGGGACAGAAGGATGGCTACACCTTC.